This TCR beta chain was captured in a study of human T cells and chemical hapten exposure. Points from the study as a whole: TCRs exceeding a frequency of 1 in 1000 stayed unchanged under DPC sensitization.

As regards this clonotype: The antigen is undetermined.

Time point in this sample: patch test 2, 6 weeks after DPC sensitization. The treatment was: therapeutic diphenylcyclopropenone sensitization with weekly scalp DPC. In TCRdb, the RACE reads were re-called with MiXCR into one record per CDR3 protein. The sample consists of tens of thousands of distinct CDR3 sequences, approximately 10% of them appearing once. The CDR3 runs to 13 residues. The germline V gene has CDR1 SGDLS and CDR2 YYNGEE. J gave up 1 base and V 7 bases, and 2 bases lay outside the gene matches. The rearrangement joins TRBV9 to TRBJ1-1; 9 bases map to TRBD1. The sequencing here drew on whole blood, taken in connection with sensitization to the hapten diphenylcyclopropenone (DPC). This clonotype originated in a man younger than 35 with alopecia areata. Some clones in this sample may be carry-over from other donors' samples. For the CDR3, the DNA is TGTGCCAGCGGGACAGGGAAGAACACTGAAGCTTTCTTT. Residues: CASGTGKNTEAFF. Looking up the rest from reference TRBV9 and TRBJ1-1 gives the full variable domain: DSGVTQTPKHLITATGQRVTLRCSPRSGDLSVYWYQQSLDQGLQFLIQYYNGEERAKGNILERFSAQQFPDLHSELNLSSLELGDSALYFCASGTGKNTEAFFGQGTRLTVV.